Given below is one T cell receptor (beta chain) in context. Its antigen is undetermined. The data belong to a study of cytomegalovirus exposure and HLA in healthy donors. It was with 60 Vbeta and 13 Jbeta primers that the PCR ran. Clones were read by immunoSEQ multiplex PCR, and TCRdb kept only the in-frame ones, dropping some. The table shows 150,000 to 200,000 clones, with roughly 84% occurring only once. Trimming took 3 bases from V and 4 from J; bases not matched to a gene: 7. There are 15 residues in the CDR3. The V gene's germline CDR1 is SGDLS and CDR2 YYNGEE. Findings and caveats of the study: In an earlier analysis, about 87% or about 30%: the productive usage of most TCR beta V segments.

The V and J genes are TRBV9 and TRBJ2-5; 9 bases align to TRBD2. Sequencing input: PBMCs. The clonotype originates from a man younger than 35 in good health and CMV-seropositive. This CDR3 reads CASSARGGVPETQYF. The CDR3, as DNA: TGTGCCAGCAGCGCGCGGGGGGGAGTACCAGAGACCCAGTACTTC.